This paragraph reports one T cell receptor beta chain. Per the original data handling: From reference gene primer amplification, estimates of nucleated cell counts were derived. Profiled with immunoSEQ multiplex PCR; TCRdb holds only in-frame clones, not every one. V and J calls and clone size are as listed in that table; D and trimming were resolved from the DNA. The sample has 110,000 to 150,000 clones; 78% are singletons. These data are taken from a study of blood T cell repertoires in COVID-19. At the level of the study: The United States, Italy and Spain supplied acute and convalescent COVID-19 samples.

The length of the CDR3 is 14 residues. Germline V gene sequence: CDR1 SGHRS, CDR2 YFSETQ. The V and J ends lost 7 bases and 7 bases, in that order; junction bases with no gene match: 7. V gene TRBV5-1 combines with J gene TRBJ2-1; the match to TRBD1 covers 11 bases. Sequencing was performed on peripheral blood. The TCR originated in a woman between 55 and 75 years old with acute or convalescent COVID-19. This CDR3 is CASLRDRGENEQFF. The CDR3 bases are TGCGCCAGCCTCCGGGACAGGGGGGAGAATGAGCAGTTCTTC.